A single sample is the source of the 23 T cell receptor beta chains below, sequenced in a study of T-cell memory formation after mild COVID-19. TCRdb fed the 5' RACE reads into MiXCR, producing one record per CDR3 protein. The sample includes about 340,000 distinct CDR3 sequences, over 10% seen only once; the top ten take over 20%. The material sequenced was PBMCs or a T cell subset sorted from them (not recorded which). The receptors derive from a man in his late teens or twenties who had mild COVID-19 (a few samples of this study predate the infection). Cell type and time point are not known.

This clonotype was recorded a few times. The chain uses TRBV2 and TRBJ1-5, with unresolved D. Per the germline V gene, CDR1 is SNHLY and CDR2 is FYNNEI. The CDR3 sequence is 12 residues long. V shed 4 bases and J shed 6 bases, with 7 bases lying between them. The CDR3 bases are TGTGCCAGCAGTGTATGGGTTCAGCCCCAGCATTTT. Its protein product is CASSVWVQPQHF.

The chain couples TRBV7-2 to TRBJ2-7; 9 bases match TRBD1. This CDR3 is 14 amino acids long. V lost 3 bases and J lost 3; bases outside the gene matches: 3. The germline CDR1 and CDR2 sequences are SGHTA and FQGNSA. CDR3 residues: CASSFRTGDYEQYF. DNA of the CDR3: TGTGCCAGCAGCTTCCGGACAGGGGACTACGAGCAGTACTTC. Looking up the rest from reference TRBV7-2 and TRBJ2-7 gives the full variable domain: GAGVSQSPSNKVTEKGKDVELRCDPISGHTALYWYRQSLGQGLEFLIYFQGNSAPDKSGLPSDRFSAERTGGSVSTLTIQRTQQEDSAVYLCASSFRTGDYEQYFGPGTRLTVT.

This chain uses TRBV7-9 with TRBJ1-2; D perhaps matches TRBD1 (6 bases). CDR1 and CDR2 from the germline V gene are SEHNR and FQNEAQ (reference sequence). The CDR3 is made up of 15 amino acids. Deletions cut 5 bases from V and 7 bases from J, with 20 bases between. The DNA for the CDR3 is TGTGCCAGCAGCCCCAGGGTAGGGGGGATCTTTGGCTACACCTTC. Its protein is CASSPRVGGIFGYTF.

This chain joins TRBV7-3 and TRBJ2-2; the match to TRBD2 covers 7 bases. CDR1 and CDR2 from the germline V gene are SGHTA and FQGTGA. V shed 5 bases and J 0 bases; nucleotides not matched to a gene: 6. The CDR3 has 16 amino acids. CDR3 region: CASSLRGVANTGELFF. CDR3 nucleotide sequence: TGTGCCAGCAGCCTCCGGGGGGTCGCGAACACCGGGGAGCTGTTTTTT.

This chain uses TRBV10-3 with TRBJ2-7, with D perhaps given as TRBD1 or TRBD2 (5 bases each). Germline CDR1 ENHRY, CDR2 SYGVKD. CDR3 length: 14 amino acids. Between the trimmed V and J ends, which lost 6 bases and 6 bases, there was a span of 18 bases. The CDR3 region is CAIRESRDLSEQYV. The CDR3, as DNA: TGTGCCATCAGGGAGAGCCGGGACCTCAGCGAGCAGTACGTC.

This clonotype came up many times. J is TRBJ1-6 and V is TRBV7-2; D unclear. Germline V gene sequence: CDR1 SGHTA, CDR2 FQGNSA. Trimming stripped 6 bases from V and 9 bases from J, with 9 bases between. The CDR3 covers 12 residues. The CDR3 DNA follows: TGTGCCAGCAGGCGAATGGGTTCACCCCTCCACTTT. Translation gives CASRRMGSPLHF.

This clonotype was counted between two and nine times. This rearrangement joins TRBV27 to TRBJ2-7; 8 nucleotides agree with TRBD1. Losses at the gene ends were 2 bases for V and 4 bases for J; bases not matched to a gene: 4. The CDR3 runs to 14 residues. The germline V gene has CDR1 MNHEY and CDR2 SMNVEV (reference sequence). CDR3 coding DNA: TGTGCCAGCAGTTTAGGGACAGGAAGGTACGAGCAGTACTTC. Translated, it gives CASSLGTGRYEQYF.

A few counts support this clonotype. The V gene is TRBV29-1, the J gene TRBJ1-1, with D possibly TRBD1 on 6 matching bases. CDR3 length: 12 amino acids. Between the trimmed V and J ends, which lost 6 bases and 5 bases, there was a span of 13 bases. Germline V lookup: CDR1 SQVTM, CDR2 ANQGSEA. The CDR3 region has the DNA TGCAGCGTATACAGGGTGGAGACTGAAGCTTTCTTT. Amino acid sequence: CSVYRVETEAFF.

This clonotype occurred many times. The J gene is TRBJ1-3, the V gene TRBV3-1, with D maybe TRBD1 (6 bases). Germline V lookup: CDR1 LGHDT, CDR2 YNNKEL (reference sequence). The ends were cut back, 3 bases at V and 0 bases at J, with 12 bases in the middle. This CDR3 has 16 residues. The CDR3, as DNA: TGTGCCAGCAGCCAGACAGGACTTATCTCTGGAAACACCATATATTTT. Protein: CASSQTGLISGNTIYF.

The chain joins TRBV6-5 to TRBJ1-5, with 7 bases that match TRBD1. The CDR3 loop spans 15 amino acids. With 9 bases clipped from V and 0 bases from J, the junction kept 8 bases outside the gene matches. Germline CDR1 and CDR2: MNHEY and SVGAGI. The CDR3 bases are TGTGCCAGATTCTGGGGACAGAATAGCAATCAGCCCCAGCATTTT. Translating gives CARFWGQNSNQPQHF.

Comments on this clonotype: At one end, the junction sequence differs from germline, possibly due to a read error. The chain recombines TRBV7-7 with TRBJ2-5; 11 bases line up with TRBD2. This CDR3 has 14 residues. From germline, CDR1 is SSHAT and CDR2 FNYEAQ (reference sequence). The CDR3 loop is CASSSSGTSGTQYF. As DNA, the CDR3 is TGTGCTAGCAGCTCCTCCGGGACTAGCGGGACCCAGTACTTC. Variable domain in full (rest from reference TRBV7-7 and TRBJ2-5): GAGVSQSPRYKVTKRGQDVTLRCDPISSHATLYWYQQALGQGPEFLTYFNYEAQPDKSGLPSDRFSAERPEGSISTLTIQRTEQRDSAMYRCASSSSGTSGTQYFGPGTRLLVL.

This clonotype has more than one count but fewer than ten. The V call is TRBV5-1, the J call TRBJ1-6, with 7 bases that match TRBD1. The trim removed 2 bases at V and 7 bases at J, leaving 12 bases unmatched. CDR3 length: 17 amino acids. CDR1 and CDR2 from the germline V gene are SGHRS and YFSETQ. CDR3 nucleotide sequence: TGCGCCAGCAGCTTTGATTTGCGGGACAGAACAAATTCACCCCTCCACTTT. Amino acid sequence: CASSFDLRDRTNSPLHF.

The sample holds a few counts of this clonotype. CDR3 coding DNA: TGTGCCAGCAGTTACTCGAGATGGGATGGCTACACCTTC. It specifies CASSYSRWDGYTF. The chain couples TRBV6-5 to TRBJ1-2, with D hard to call. The CDR3 loop spans 13 amino acids. With 0 bases removed from V and 6 bases from J, the gap between germline ends came to 8 bases. Germline V CDR1 and CDR2: MNHEY, SVGAGI.

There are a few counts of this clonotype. The DNA of the CDR3 is TGTGCCAGCAGACTTACAGGGAGCTCTGGAAACACCATATATTTT. It is translated as CASRLTGSSGNTIYF. This rearrangement joins TRBV12-3 or TRBV12-4 to TRBJ1-3; TRBD1 might be the D (6 bases). V was cut by 6 bases and J by 0 bases, with 12 bases left in between. The CDR3 totals 15 residues.

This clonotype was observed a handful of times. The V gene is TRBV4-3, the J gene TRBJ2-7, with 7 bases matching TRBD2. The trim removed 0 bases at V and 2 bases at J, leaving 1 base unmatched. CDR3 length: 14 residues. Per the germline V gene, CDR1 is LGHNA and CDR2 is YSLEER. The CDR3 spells CASSQDAGAYEQYF. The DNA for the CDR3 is TGCGCCAGCAGCCAAGATGCGGGGGCCTACGAGCAGTACTTC.

The CDR3 sequence is CSARAQVPGNTIYF. DNA of the CDR3: TGCAGTGCTAGAGCGCAGGTTCCAGGAAACACCATATATTTT. The V call is TRBV20-1, the J call TRBJ1-3; no clear D gene. Germline CDR1 is DFQATT and CDR2 is SNEGSKA (reference sequence). The CDR3 covers 14 residues. V was pared by 1 base and J by 4 bases, with 11 bases between.

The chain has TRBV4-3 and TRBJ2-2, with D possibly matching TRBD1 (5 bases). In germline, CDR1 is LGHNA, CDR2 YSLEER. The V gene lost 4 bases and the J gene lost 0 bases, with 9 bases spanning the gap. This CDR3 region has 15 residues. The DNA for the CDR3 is TGCGCCAGCAGCCCGGACATATCGAACACCGGGGAGCTGTTTTTT. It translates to CASSPDISNTGELFF.

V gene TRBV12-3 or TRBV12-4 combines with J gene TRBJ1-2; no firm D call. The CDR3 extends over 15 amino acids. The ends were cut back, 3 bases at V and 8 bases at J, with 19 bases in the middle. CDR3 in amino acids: CASSFGPRAHGGYTF. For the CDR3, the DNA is TGTGCCAGCAGTTTTGGCCCTCGGGCCCACGGGGGCTACACCTTC.

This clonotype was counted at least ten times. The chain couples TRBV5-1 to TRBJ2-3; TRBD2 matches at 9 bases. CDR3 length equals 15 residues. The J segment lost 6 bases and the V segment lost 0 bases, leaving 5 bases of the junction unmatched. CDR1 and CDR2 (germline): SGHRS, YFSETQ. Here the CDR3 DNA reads TGCGCCAGCAGCTTGGGCGGGGGGGCCGTTGATACGCAGTATTTT. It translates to CASSLGGGAVDTQYF. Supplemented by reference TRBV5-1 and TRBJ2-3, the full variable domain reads KAGVTQTPRYLIKTRGQQVTLSCSPISGHRSVSWYQQTPGQGLQFLFEYFSETQRNKGNFPGRFSGRQFSNSRSEMNVSTLELGDSALYLCASSLGGGAVDTQYFGPGTRLTVL.

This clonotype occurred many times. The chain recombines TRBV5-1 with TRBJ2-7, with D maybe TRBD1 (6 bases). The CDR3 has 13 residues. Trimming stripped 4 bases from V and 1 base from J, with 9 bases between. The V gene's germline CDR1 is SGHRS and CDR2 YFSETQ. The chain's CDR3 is CASSVQGSYEQYF. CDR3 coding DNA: TGCGCCAGCAGCGTCCAGGGGTCCTACGAGCAGTACTTC.

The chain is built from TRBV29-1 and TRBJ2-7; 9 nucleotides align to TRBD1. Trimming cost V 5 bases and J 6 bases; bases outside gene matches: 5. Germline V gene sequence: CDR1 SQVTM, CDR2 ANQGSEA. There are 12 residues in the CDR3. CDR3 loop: CSVQQTGGEQYV. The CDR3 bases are TGCAGCGTTCAGCAGACAGGGGGCGAGCAGTACGTC.

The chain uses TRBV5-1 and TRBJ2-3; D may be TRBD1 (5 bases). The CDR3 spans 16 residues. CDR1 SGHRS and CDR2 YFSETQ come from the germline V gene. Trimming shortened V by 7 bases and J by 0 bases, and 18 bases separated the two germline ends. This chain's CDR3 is CASYVGADASTDTQYF. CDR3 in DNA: TGCGCCAGCTATGTAGGGGCAGATGCTAGCACAGATACGCAGTATTTT.

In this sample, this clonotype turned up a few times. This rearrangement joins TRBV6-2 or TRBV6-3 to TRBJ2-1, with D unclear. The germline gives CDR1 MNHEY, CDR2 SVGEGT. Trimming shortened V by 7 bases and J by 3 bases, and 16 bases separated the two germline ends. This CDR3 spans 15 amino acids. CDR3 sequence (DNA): TGTGCCAGCATTGACCCCCTTCCCAGCTACAATGAGCAGTTCTTC. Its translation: CASIDPLPSYNEQFF.